The next 27 T cell receptor beta chains were all read from a single sample in a study of blood T cell repertoires in COVID-19. Using immunoSEQ multiplex PCR, the repertoire was profiled, and TCRdb retains in-frame clones only, with some absent. Altogether about 61,000 clones are present, about nine tenths being singletons, with the ten largest covering 20% to 25%. Sample: peripheral blood. These receptors all stem from a woman between 50 and 59 years old with active or convalescent COVID-19.

CDR3 nucleotides: TGTGCCAGCAGCTTAGACCCCCCCCAACCTAGCGGGAGTCTTAGAGAGACCCAGTACTTC. Translating gives CASSLDPPQPSGSLRETQYF. The V gene is TRBV11-2, the J gene TRBJ2-5; 10 bases are a match to TRBD2. The germline V gene encodes CDR1 SGHAT and CDR2 FQNNGV. CDR3 length equals 20 residues. The trim removed 0 bases at V and 4 bases at J, leaving 17 bases unmatched.

The CDR3 here is CASGNRQGPYGYTF. The CDR3 DNA reads as TGTGCCAGCGGGAATCGACAGGGCCCCTATGGCTACACCTTC. The genes are TRBV9 and TRBJ1-2; 7 nucleotides line up with TRBD1. Germline CDR1 reads SGDLS; CDR2 reads YYNGEE. J was trimmed by 4 bases and V by 7 bases; bases with no gene match: 10. The length of the CDR3 is 14 residues.

This chain uses TRBV16 with TRBJ2-2; 9 bases fit TRBD2. The CDR3 is 15 residues long. With V trimmed by 3 bases and J by 11 bases, 10 bases remained unmatched. The germline V gene has CDR1 KGHSY and CDR2 FQNENV. The chain's CDR3 is CASSHRSSGIGELFF. For the CDR3, the DNA is TGTGCCAGCAGCCACCGTTCTAGCGGGATTGGAGAGCTGTTTTTT. Drawing the rest from reference TRBV16 and TRBJ2-2, the complete variable domain is GEEVAQTPKHLVRGEGQKAKLYCAPIKGHSYVFWYQQVLKNEFKFLISFQNENVFDETGMPKERFSAKCLPNSPCSLEIQATKLEDSAVYFCASSHRSSGIGELFFGEGSRLTVL.

The J gene is TRBJ1-5, the V gene TRBV7-2, with TRBD1 as a possible D gene (6 bases). Germline-derived CDR1 and CDR2 are SGHTA and FQGNSA. The V end was cut by 1 base, the J end by 4 bases, with 14 bases between. The CDR3 covers 16 residues. CDR3 residues: CASSLVGTQGNQPQHF. The CDR3 DNA reads as TGTGCCAGCAGCTTAGTCGGGACACAGGGAAATCAGCCCCAGCATTTT. Complete variable domain (other parts from reference TRBV7-2 and TRBJ1-5): GAGVSQSPSNKVTEKGKDVELRCDPISGHTALYWYRQSLGQGLEFLIYFQGNSAPDKSGLPSDRFSAERTGGSVSTLTIQRTQQEDSAVYLCASSLVGTQGNQPQHFGDGTRLSIL.

This chain joins TRBV7-3 and TRBJ2-5; D is undetermined. Between the trimmed V and J ends, which lost 2 bases and 2 bases, there was a span of 6 bases. Germline CDR1 reads SGHTA; CDR2 reads FQGTGA. This CDR3 is 13 amino acids long. The CDR3 is CASSLSLQETQYF. CDR3 in DNA: TGTGCCAGCAGCTTATCCTTACAAGAGACCCAGTACTTC.

CDR3: CASRLTGGAFRTDTQYF. The DNA for the CDR3 is TGTGCCAGCAGGCTTACAGGGGGCGCGTTTCGTACAGATACGCAGTATTTT. The gene calls are TRBV2 and TRBJ2-3; 9 bases are shared with TRBD1. V dropped 6 bases and J dropped 3; count of bases not matched to a gene: 13. In germline, CDR1 is SNHLY, CDR2 FYNNEI. The CDR3 is 17 amino acids. The full variable domain, in which reference TRBV2 and TRBJ2-3 provide the parts outside the CDR3, is EPEVTQTPSHQVTQMGQEVILRCVPISNHLYFYWYRQILGQKVEFLVSFYNNEISEKSEIFDDQFSVERPDGSNFTLKIRSTKLEDSAMYFCASRLTGGAFRTDTQYFGPGTRLTVL.

The chain recombines TRBV5-1 with TRBJ2-7; 8 bases are shared with TRBD2. Germline CDR1 and CDR2: SGHRS and YFSETQ. The CDR3 is 15 amino acids. With 0 bases clipped from V and 7 bases from J, the junction kept 9 bases outside the gene matches. CDR3 loop: CASSLGSGGFEEQYF. CDR3 DNA: TGCGCCAGCAGCTTGGGGTCGGGAGGGTTTGAGGAGCAGTACTTC.

The chain joins TRBV4-2 to TRBJ2-1; 9 bases fit TRBD2. The germline V gene encodes CDR1 LGHNA and CDR2 YNFKEQ. CDR3 length: 17 residues. The junction had 6 bases not matched to a gene; V was cut back by 0 bases and J by 3 bases. In DNA form, the CDR3 reads TGTGCCAGCAGCCAAGAGGCTAGCGGGACGCACTACAATGAGCAGTTCTTC. As protein: CASSQEASGTHYNEQFF.

The V call is TRBV20-1, the J call TRBJ2-1, with D perhaps TRBD2 (6 bases). V gave up 3 bases and J gave up 13 bases, with 13 bases separating them. The CDR3 contains 11 residues. Per germline, CDR1 DFQATT and CDR2 SNEGSKA (reference sequence). The CDR3 reads CSASPGGGQFF. CDR3 nucleotide sequence: TGCAGTGCTAGTCCCGGGGGAGGCCAGTTCTTC.

This clone was seen only a few times. V usage is TRBV13 and J usage is TRBJ2-7; 7 nucleotides line up with TRBD1. CDR3 length: 13 residues. V dropped 3 bases and J dropped 3; count of bases not matched to a gene: 2. CDR1 is PRHDT and CDR2 is FYEKMQ in the germline V gene (reference sequence). The CDR3 DNA follows: TGTGCCAGCAGCTTGGGACAGAGCTACGAGCAGTACTTC. It specifies CASSLGQSYEQYF.

The chain uses TRBV30 and TRBJ2-3, with TRBD2 matching 8 bases. This CDR3 has 16 residues. CDR1 and CDR2 (germline): GTSNPN, SVGIG (reference sequence). Losses at the gene ends were 0 bases for V and 6 bases for J; bases not matched to a gene: 11. The CDR3 region is CAWSVPPAGVRDTQYF. In DNA form, the CDR3 reads TGTGCCTGGAGTGTACCCCCAGCGGGAGTAAGGGATACGCAGTATTTT.

The rearrangement joins TRBV7-2 to TRBJ2-7, with no clear D. V was cut by 5 bases and J by 0 bases, with 14 bases left in between. Per germline, CDR1 SGHTA and CDR2 FQGNSA. The CDR3 has 15 amino acids. The CDR3 bases are TGTGCCAGCAGCCCACAGCACCTCGTCTCCTACGAGCAGTACTTC. Encoded protein: CASSPQHLVSYEQYF.

The CDR3, as DNA: TGTGCCAGCAGCCTATCTAGCGGAGAGACCCAGTACTTC. This sequence encodes CASSLSSGETQYF. The genes are TRBV7-2 and TRBJ2-5; TRBD2 agrees at 7 bases. CDR1 SGHTA and CDR2 FQGNSA come from the germline V gene. This CDR3 is built from 13 residues. Losses at the gene ends were 5 bases for V and 4 bases for J; bases not matched to a gene: 4.

The chain combines TRBV5-8 with TRBJ1-5, with D possibly TRBD1 on 5 matching bases. The CDR3 loop spans 13 amino acids. V lost 6 bases to trimming and J lost 7 bases, with 14 bases between them. Germline CDR1 and CDR2: SGHTS and YDEGEE. This chain's CDR3 is CASNRGGVQPQHF. As DNA, the CDR3 is TGTGCCAGCAACCGGGGGGGGGTACAGCCCCAGCATTTT.

As to this clone: An end of the junction does not agree with germline; a read error may underlie this. The chain joins TRBV9 to TRBJ2-1; 7 bases fit TRBD2. This CDR3 has 13 residues. The V gene's germline CDR1 is SGDLS and CDR2 YYNGEE. CDR3 protein: CASQSPGLDEFVF. CDR3 DNA sequence: TGTGCCAGCCAATCTCCTGGACTAGACGAATTCGTCTTC.

This clone was observed a handful of times. The V gene is TRBV7-9, the J gene TRBJ1-4; weak D call: TRBD1 (6 bases). CDR1 and CDR2 from the germline V gene are SEHNR and FQNEAQ (reference sequence). This CDR3 contains 14 residues. Trimming shortened V by 5 bases and J by 5 bases, and 12 bases separated the two germline ends. In DNA, the CDR3 is TGTGCCAGCAGCGCCGGACAGAGCAATGAAAAACTGTTTTTT. Its protein product is CASSAGQSNEKLFF.

The chain links TRBV21-1 to TRBJ2-7; TRBD2, as called in the table, went unchecked against the DNA. TRBV21-1 is a documented pseudogene. CDR3 size: 15 residues. CDR3 sequence reads: CASSKDREGLYEQYF. In nucleotides, the CDR3 is TGTGCCAGCAGCAAAGACCGGGAGGGCCTCTACGAGCAGTACTTC.

The CDR3 DNA reads TGTGCCAGCAATGTGTCAGCTAGTCAGCCCCAGCATTTT. Translation: CASNVSASQPQHF. The rearrangement links TRBV2 to TRBJ1-5; D is unclear. In germline, CDR1 is SNHLY, CDR2 FYNNEI. The CDR3 has 13 amino acids. V was shortened by 7 bases and J by 6 bases, with 13 bases between the two germline ends.

The rearrangement links TRBV24-1 to TRBJ2-3; TRBD2 aligns across 8 bases. The CDR3 covers 12 residues. Trimming removed 11 bases from V and 4 bases from J; junction bases left unmatched: 4. Germline values: CDR1 KGHDR, CDR2 SFDVKD. CDR3: CAIGGGADTQYF. CDR3 DNA: TGTGCCATCGGGGGGGGAGCAGATACGCAGTATTTT.

This chain joins TRBV28 and TRBJ1-6, with D possibly matching TRBD1 (6 bases). The CDR3 contains 14 residues. Deletions cut 6 bases from V and 9 bases from J, with 15 bases between. Germline CDR1 reads MDHEN; CDR2 reads SYDVKM. The CDR3 protein is CASSPARGPSPLHF. The CDR3 DNA is TGTGCCAGCAGCCCGGCGCGGGGGCCTTCACCCCTCCACTTT.

The chain couples TRBV2 to TRBJ2-2, with 7 positions matching TRBD2. V gave up 1 base and J gave up 1 base; unmatched junction bases: 6. There are 17 residues in the CDR3. CDR1 SNHLY and CDR2 FYNNEI come from the germline V gene. Here the CDR3 DNA reads TGTGCCAGCAGTGAAGAACGACTAGCATGGAACACCGGGGAGCTGTTTTTT. It yields the protein CASSEERLAWNTGELFF.

This clone has more than one count but fewer than ten. The chain is built from TRBV15 and TRBJ2-2, with 9 bases aligning to TRBD1. After removal of 0 bases from V and 5 bases from J, the junction contained 4 bases not matched to a gene. The germline V gene has CDR1 LNHNV and CDR2 YYDKDF (reference sequence). The CDR3 is 16 amino acids. The CDR3 reads CATSREGQGGTGELFF. DNA for the CDR3: TGTGCCACCAGCAGAGAGGGACAGGGAGGGACCGGGGAGCTGTTTTTT.

V gene TRBV18 combines with J gene TRBJ2-3, with D perhaps TRBD1 (6 bases). The CDR3 is 14 residues long. V was trimmed by 0 bases and J by 6 bases, leaving 10 bases between them. Germline CDR1 KGHSH, CDR2 LQKENI. In DNA, the CDR3 is TGTGCCAGCTCACCACCGGGGGCAGTGGATACGCAGTATTTT. Protein product: CASSPPGAVDTQYF. The full variable domain, completed using reference TRBV18 and TRBJ2-3, is NAGVMQNPRHLVRRRGQEARLRCSPMKGHSHVYWYRQLPEEGLKFMVYLQKENIIDESGMPKERFSAEFPKEGPSILRIQQVVRGDSAAYFCASSPPGAVDTQYFGPGTRLTVL.

The chain couples TRBV10-2 to TRBJ2-1; 15 positions match TRBD2. This CDR3 region has 17 residues. Trimming took 6 bases from V and 1 from J; bases not matched to a gene: 4. From germline, CDR1 is WSHSY and CDR2 SAAADI. The CDR3 region is CASRTGLAGGSYNEQFF. The CDR3 DNA reads as TGCGCCAGCAGGACGGGACTAGCGGGAGGATCCTACAATGAGCAGTTCTTC.

The rearrangement joins TRBV7-9 to TRBJ1-2; weak D call: TRBD1 (6 bases). Per germline, CDR1 SEHNR and CDR2 FQNEAQ (reference sequence). The CDR3 runs 16 residues. V gave up 3 bases and J gave up 5 bases, with 19 bases separating them. Here the CDR3 reads CASSFTMDSYSYGYTF. CDR3 coding DNA: TGTGCCAGCAGCTTTACAATGGACAGCTACAGTTATGGCTACACCTTC.

The chain couples TRBV19 to TRBJ1-1; TRBD1 might be the D (6 bases). The CDR3 is made up of 16 amino acids. Trimming stripped 4 bases from V and 2 bases from J, with 17 bases between. Germline V gene lookup returns CDR1 LNHDA and CDR2 SQIVND (reference sequence). CDR3 DNA: TGTGCCAGTAGTACCAGGGGATTCGCGAAAAACACTGAAGCTTTCTTT. Translating gives CASSTRGFAKNTEAFF.

The chain couples TRBV3-1 (or the pseudogene TRBV3-2) to TRBJ2-7; 8 positions match TRBD1. V lost 1 base to trimming and J lost 3 bases; unmatched junction nucleotides: 2. The CDR3 sequence is 14 residues long. Germline V lookup: CDR1 LGHDT, CDR2 YNNKEL (reference sequence). This CDR3 is CASSQGQGNYEQYF. In DNA, the CDR3 is TGTGCCAGCAGCCAAGGACAGGGGAACTACGAGCAGTACTTC.